The T cell receptor (beta chain) described here comes from a study of T cells in Graves' hyperthyroidism and ophthalmopathy. Amplification of TCR beta CDR3 regions was performed using RNA transcripts as template. During a first-round RT-PCR of the TCR CDR3, the HTBI primer set was used. TCRdb re-analysed the multiplex PCR reads in MiXCR, keeping a single row per CDR3 protein. The sample contains around 300,000 distinct CDR3 sequences, around 19% of which appear only once. CDR3 length: 12 amino acids. The germline CDR1 and CDR2 sequences are PRHDT and FYEKMQ (reference sequence). V lost 5 bases, J lost 7 bases, and 11 bases lay in between.

The TCR was taken from a man between 45 and 60 years old with Graves' ophthalmopathy. Sequences were obtained from blood. The chain couples TRBV13 to TRBJ1-2; possibly TRBD1 for D (5 bases). The CDR3 spells CASSDRGSGYTF. The CDR3 DNA reads TGTGCCAGCAGCGACAGAGGCTCTGGCTACACCTTC.